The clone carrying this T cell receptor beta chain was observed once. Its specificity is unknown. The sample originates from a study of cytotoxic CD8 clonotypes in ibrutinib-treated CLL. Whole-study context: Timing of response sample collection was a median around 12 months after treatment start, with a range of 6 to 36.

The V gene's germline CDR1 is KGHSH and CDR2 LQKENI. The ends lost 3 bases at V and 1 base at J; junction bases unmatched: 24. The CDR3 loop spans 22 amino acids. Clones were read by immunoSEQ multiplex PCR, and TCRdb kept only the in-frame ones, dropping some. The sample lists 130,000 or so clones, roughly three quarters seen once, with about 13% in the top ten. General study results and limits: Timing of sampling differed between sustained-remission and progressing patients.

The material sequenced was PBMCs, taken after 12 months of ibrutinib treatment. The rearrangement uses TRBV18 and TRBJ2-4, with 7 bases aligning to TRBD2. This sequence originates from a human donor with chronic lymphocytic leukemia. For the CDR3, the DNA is TGTGCCAGCTCACCGGGCTTCCGTTGGGCAGGGCAGGCGGGAGTTGCCAAAAACATTCAGTACTTC. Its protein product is CASSPGFRWAGQAGVAKNIQYF.